A single sample is the source of the 18 T cell receptor beta chains below, sequenced in a study of identical twins. TCRdb reanalysed the 5' RACE reads using MiXCR and keeps one entry per CDR3 protein. The table lists 150,000 or so distinct CDR3 sequences, around 3.5% of them singletons, with approximately 7.7% in the top ten. The sequencing input was memory T cells sorted from blood. The receptors derive from a man between 18 and 35 years old in good health.

This clonotype was observed many times. This chain connects TRBV24-1 to TRBJ2-5, with 7 bases lining up with TRBD2. V lost 1 base and J lost 3; bases outside the gene matches: 4. CDR1 is KGHDR and CDR2 is SFDVKD in the germline V gene. The CDR3 extends over 15 amino acids. DNA for the CDR3: TGTGCCACCAGTGATTTTTCGGGGGGTAAAGAGACCCAGTACTTC. Its translation: CATSDFSGGKETQYF.

This clonotype was picked up many times. The V and J genes are TRBV14 and TRBJ2-2; 15 bases align to TRBD2. The V gene's germline CDR1 is SGHDN and CDR2 FVKESK. The CDR3 is 17 residues long. Unmatched junction bases numbered 6, after V lost 4 bases and J lost 6 bases. The CDR3 nucleotides read TGTGCCAGCAGCCGCTACGGACTAGCGGGAGGGGCCGGGGAGCTGTTTTTT. It translates to CASSRYGLAGGAGELFF.

This clonotype was observed at least ten times. The gene calls are TRBV6-1 and TRBJ2-4; possible D gene TRBD2, 6 bases. Trimming removed 6 bases at V and 1 base at J, with 25 bases between. The CDR3 sequence is 19 residues long. Germline V gene data show CDR1 as MNHNS and CDR2 as SASEGT. The CDR3 sequence is CASSTLGVAVGVAKNIQYF. In DNA, the CDR3 is TGTGCCAGCAGCACCCTCGGGGTAGCGGTGGGTGTGGCCAAAAACATTCAGTACTTC.

This clonotype was counted many times. This rearrangement joins TRBV4-1 to TRBJ1-2; 7 nucleotides agree with TRBD1. Germline-derived CDR1 and CDR2 are MGHRA and YSYEKL. The CDR3 is made up of 17 amino acids. Trimming removed 1 base from V and 6 bases from J; junction bases left unmatched: 14. The CDR3 DNA is TGCGCCAGCAGCCAAGTATTGGACAGGAAAACGTTTGATGGCTACACCTTC. Amino acid sequence: CASSQVLDRKTFDGYTF.

This clonotype was counted many times. V is TRBV29-1 and J is TRBJ2-1; D is undetermined. Germline V CDR1 and CDR2: SQVTM, ANQGSEA. Trimming removed 6 bases at V and 7 bases at J, with 16 bases between. The CDR3 is 13 residues long. Written as DNA, the CDR3 is TGCAGCGTCTATACCGGGTCGAGTAATGAGCAGTTCTTC. This translates into CSVYTGSSNEQFF.

This clonotype was picked up many times. This chain links TRBV20-1 with TRBJ2-7; D may match TRBD1 or TRBD2 (5 bases each). The CDR3 consists of 15 residues. Germline lookup yields CDR1 DFQATT and CDR2 SNEGSKA (reference sequence). The ends were cut back, 1 base at V and 2 bases at J, with 15 bases in the middle. The CDR3 loop reads CSARVYRGPPYEQYF. CDR3 bases: TGCAGTGCTAGAGTCTACCGGGGCCCGCCCTACGAGCAGTACTTC.

There are many counts of this clonotype. This chain uses TRBV30 with TRBJ1-6; weak D call: TRBD1 (5 bases). The germline CDR1 and CDR2 sequences are GTSNPN and SVGIG (reference sequence). The length of the CDR3 is 13 residues. V gave up 5 bases and J gave up 11 bases, with 16 bases separating them. This chain's CDR3 is CAWGRGLGTPLHF. In DNA form, the CDR3 reads TGTGCCTGGGGTAGGGGCCTTGGAACACCCCTCCACTTT.

There are many counts of this clonotype. CDR3 residues: CATNPGGLPTGELFF. In DNA form, the CDR3 reads TGTGCCACCAACCCCGGTGGCCTTCCCACCGGGGAGCTGTTTTTT. The gene calls are TRBV15 and TRBJ2-2; D is ambiguous. The germline gives CDR1 LNHNV, CDR2 YYDKDF (reference sequence). This CDR3 comprises 15 residues. V was cut by 7 bases and J by 4 bases, with 16 bases left in between.

This clonotype was counted many times. The chain uses TRBV7-6 and TRBJ2-3; D possibly uses TRBD1 or TRBD2 (5 bases each). Germline V gene lookup returns CDR1 SGHVS and CDR2 FNYEAQ. The CDR3 consists of 15 residues. V lost 5 bases and J lost 0, with 12 bases in between. The CDR3 region is CASSPTGASTDTQYF. CDR3 coding DNA: TGTGCCAGCAGCCCCACCGGGGCAAGCACAGATACGCAGTATTTT.

This clonotype qualifies as medium-sized (0.01 to 0.1%). This rearrangement joins TRBV24-1 to TRBJ2-3, with 7 bases that match TRBD1. Germline-derived CDR1 and CDR2 are KGHDR and SFDVKD. The V gene end was trimmed by 4 bases and the J gene end by 0 bases; junction bases not matched to a gene: 6. CDR3 size: 16 residues. The DNA for the CDR3 is TGTGCCACCAGTGACCTCACAGGGGCCAGCACAGATACGCAGTATTTT. Its translation is CATSDLTGASTDTQYF.

The table lists this clonotype with many counts. This chain uses TRBV24-1 with TRBJ1-5; 8 bases map to TRBD1. Germline V lookup: CDR1 KGHDR, CDR2 SFDVKD. The CDR3 contains 15 residues. V lost 9 bases and J lost 2; bases outside the gene matches: 8. The chain's CDR3 is CATQDGQGGNQPQHF. As DNA, the CDR3 is TGTGCCACCCAGGATGGACAGGGAGGCAATCAGCCCCAGCATTTT.

The chain carries TRBV5-1 and TRBJ2-7, with D tentatively TRBD1 or TRBD2 (5 bases each). This CDR3 is 12 amino acids long. V shed 2 bases and J shed 5 bases, with 8 bases lying between them. Germline lookup yields CDR1 SGHRS and CDR2 YFSETQ. CDR3 sequence reads: CASSFEGHEQYF. DNA for the CDR3: TGCGCCAGCAGCTTCGAGGGACACGAGCAGTACTTC.

This clonotype was seen ten or more times. The V gene is TRBV29-1, the J gene TRBJ2-5; 9 nucleotides align to TRBD1. CDR1 SQVTM and CDR2 ANQGSEA come from the germline V gene. The CDR3 is 14 residues long. The ends lost 3 bases at V and 7 bases at J; junction bases unmatched: 9. CDR3 region: CSVDRDRVGGTQYF. In DNA, the CDR3 is TGCAGCGTTGACAGGGACAGGGTCGGGGGGACCCAGTACTTC.

This clonotype was detected many times. V is TRBV29-1 and J is TRBJ2-7, with D possibly being TRBD1 (6 bases). The ends were cut back, 6 bases at V and 6 bases at J, with 12 bases in the middle. The CDR3 has 11 residues. Germline values: CDR1 SQVTM, CDR2 ANQGSEA. CDR3 DNA sequence: TGCAGCGTGATCACAGGGAGCGAGCAGTACTTC. Encoded protein: CSVITGSEQYF.

This clonotype appeared many times. The chain carries TRBV7-2 and TRBJ2-3; possibly TRBD1 for D (6 bases). Per the germline V gene, CDR1 is SGHTA and CDR2 is FQGNSA. The CDR3 contains 16 residues. With 1 base removed from V and 0 bases from J, the gap between germline ends came to 11 bases. CDR3 loop: CASSLVGTSSTDTQYF. The CDR3 DNA sequence: TGTGCCAGCAGCTTAGTAGGGACAAGTAGCACAGATACGCAGTATTTT.

This clonotype was picked up a small number of times. The chain is built from TRBV7-9 and TRBJ1-5; the D gene is possibly TRBD1 (5 bases). Germline values: CDR1 SEHNR, CDR2 FQNEAQ (reference sequence). This CDR3 has 14 residues. Trimming pared 1 base from V and 1 base from J, leaving 5 bases between. The CDR3 sequence: CASSLGQSNQPQHF. In DNA form, the CDR3 reads TGTGCCAGCAGCTTAGGACAGAGCAATCAGCCCCAGCATTTT.

On this clonotype: Its ends do not fully match the called genes, so a read error is possible. The chain links TRBV19 to TRBJ2-4, with D perhaps TRBD2 (6 bases). The CDR3 runs to 17 residues. Germline V lookup: CDR1 LNHDA, CDR2 SQIVND (reference sequence). The CDR3 coding sequence is TGTGCCAGTAGTGCATCCTCGACAGCACTAGCCGAAAACATTCAGTACTTC. Translated, it gives CASSASSTALAENIQYF.

This clonotype was counted at least ten times. The gene calls are TRBV12-3 or TRBV12-4 and TRBJ1-1; D is possibly TRBD1 (6 bases). The CDR3 consists of 19 residues. V was clipped by 3 bases and J by 3 bases, with 26 bases between them. The CDR3 DNA sequence: TGTGCCAGCAGTTTGTCCCAAGCCGGGACTCCGGGGGCGTACACTGAAGCTTTCTTT. Its protein product is CASSLSQAGTPGAYTEAFF.